This T cell receptor beta chain was sequenced for a study of blood T cell repertoires in COVID-19. The repertoire was sequenced with immunoSEQ multiplex PCR; TCRdb's copy has only in-frame clones and lacks some. The sample comprises approximately 330,000 clones, roughly 87% of which are singletons, and roughly 8.9% rests with the top ten. V lost 11 bases and J 0 bases, leaving 17 bases between the germline ends. Germline-derived CDR1 and CDR2 are SNHLY and FYNNEI. The CDR3 has 14 amino acids. This sequence was found in a man aged 25 to 45 with COVID-19, enrolled during active disease. The sequencing input was peripheral blood. The chain has TRBV2 and TRBJ2-7; D is possibly TRBD2 (6 bases). Here the CDR3 reads CARPRDSSSYEQYF. The CDR3, as DNA: TGTGCCCGCCCCCGGGACTCCAGCTCCTACGAGCAGTACTTC.